Listed below are T cell receptor beta chains from one sample, sequenced in a study of T cell repertoires in ileal Crohn's disease. TCRdb's copy holds only in-frame clones and misses some; the assay was immunoSEQ multiplex PCR. Of more than 10,000 clones in the sample, around 78% are singletons; the top ten hold 4.5%. Sequencing was done on a sample of ileal tissue. All receptors derive from an adult with Crohn's disease. CDR3s leave out the opening cysteine and the closing phenylalanine or tryptophan.

v_gene,j_gene,CDR3aa
TRBV28,TRBJ1-5,ASSGQVKDQPQH
TRBV6-1,TRBJ1-5,ASSSGYQYQPQH
TRBV10-1,TRBJ2-2,ASSLGLAVTGELF
TRBV7-8,TRBJ1-2,ASSSGTGGGGYT
TRBV19,TRBJ1-1,ASSTTGSEAF
TRBV6-1,TRBJ2-2,ASRETSGRRGGELF
TRBV9,TRBJ1-1,ASSAPGGLDTEAF
TRBV9,TRBJ1-1,ASRDRQGLNTEAF
TRBV29-1,TRBJ1-2,SAGGGTNYGYT
TRBV7-2,TRBJ2-7,ASRGTGGGYEQY
TRBV27,TRBJ2-7,ASSLLASGAGGEQY
TRBV5-4,TRBJ1-1,ASSLEAASTEAF
TRBV6-1,TRBJ2-7,ASRGHGQGSYEQY
TRBV4-2,TRBJ2-7,ASSQSRGGAYEQY
TRBV30,TRBJ2-1,AWSDPLSGRPWEQF
TRBV4-1,TRBJ2-1,ASSRDREGSSYNEQF
TRBV7-9,TRBJ2-7,ASSRGLVGGNHYEQY
TRBV30,TRBJ1-5,AWSVTAEQPQH
TRBV6-1,TRBJ1-2,ASSEMKTGLYYGYT
TRBV11-2,TRBJ1-2,ASSLDSLYGYT
TRBV29-1,TRBJ1-1,SVPTGQFGNTEAF
TRBV19,TRBJ1-4,ASSVQGSDEKLF
TRBV6-5,TRBJ1-2,ASRQNPGGYGYT
TRBV6-5,TRBJ1-4,ASNPRDSNEKLF
TRBV29-1,TRBJ2-1,SVKRGLAGGLEQF
TRBV11-2,TRBJ2-1,ASSSWGQGGDEQF
TRBV4-2,TRBJ1-3,ASSQDGHSSSGNTIY
TRBV7-2,TRBJ2-3,ASRRQTVAGGHADTQY
TRBV5-4,TRBJ2-3,ASSLATGGDTQY
TRBV6-5,TRBJ2-7,ASRGWSYEQY